The next 18 T cell receptor beta chains were all read from a single sample in a study of cytomegalovirus exposure and HLA in healthy donors. The PCR made use of 60 Vbeta and 13 Jbeta primers. Only in-frame clones appear in the TCRdb table, and some are missing; sequencing was by immunoSEQ multiplex PCR. The table records 250,000 to 350,000 clones, 65% to 85% of them present only once. The sequenced material came from PBMCs. The receptors were gathered from a female donor in good health and CMV-seronegative.

This clone was seen a handful of times. V and J are TRBV11-2 and TRBJ2-1, with TRBD1 matching over 8 bases. V lost 7 bases, J lost 7 bases, and 18 bases stayed unmatched. Germline V gene data show CDR1 as SGHAT and CDR2 as FQNNGV. The CDR3 runs to 17 residues. CDR3 amino acids: CASTLLTGARGKNEQFF. The CDR3 DNA sequence: TGTGCCAGCACCCTTTTGACAGGGGCGCGTGGTAAGAATGAGCAGTTCTTC.

This chain uses TRBV30 with TRBJ1-2; D remains unclear. CDR3 length: 13 amino acids. CDR1 GTSNPN and CDR2 SVGIG come from the germline V gene (reference sequence). V was clipped by 1 base and J by 4 bases, with 10 bases between them. CDR3 loop: CAWSAGPVYGYTF. CDR3 nucleotides: TGTGCCTGGAGTGCAGGCCCCGTCTATGGCTACACCTTC.

The CDR3 is CAWSKSGRAKNIQYF. CDR3 nucleotides: TGTGCCTGGAGTAAAAGCGGGAGAGCCAAAAACATTCAGTACTTC. This chain links TRBV30 with TRBJ2-4; 8 bases match TRBD2. CDR1 and CDR2 from the germline V gene are GTSNPN and SVGIG (reference sequence). V gave up 2 bases and J gave up 0 bases; unmatched junction bases: 3. This CDR3 comprises 15 residues. The full variable domain, its missing parts supplied by reference TRBV30 and TRBJ2-4, is SQTIHQWPATLVQPVGSPLSLECTVEGTSNPNLYWYRQAAGRGLQLLFYSVGIGQISSEVPQNLSASRPQDRQFILSSKKLLLSDSGFYLCAWSKSGRAKNIQYFGAGTRLSVL.

The chain couples TRBV18 to TRBJ2-2; D is undetermined. This CDR3 spans 16 amino acids. V lost 0 bases and J lost 3, with 11 bases in between. Germline CDR1 is KGHSH and CDR2 is LQKENI. CDR3 sequence: CASSPPDTRYTGELFF. CDR3 sequence (DNA): TGTGCCAGCTCACCACCCGACACCAGGTACACCGGGGAGCTGTTTTTT.

The V gene is TRBV27, the J gene TRBJ2-3; 13 bases are a match to TRBD2. V lost 0 bases, J lost 4 bases, and 4 bases stayed unmatched. CDR1 and CDR2 from the germline V gene are MNHEY and SMNVEV (reference sequence). CDR3 length: 17 amino acids. As DNA, the CDR3 is TGTGCCAGCAGTTTATCCGGACTAGCGGGAGCGTCAGATACGCAGTATTTT. Its protein is CASSLSGLAGASDTQYF.

For this clone: The junction shows a germline mismatch at one end, possibly a read error. The V call is TRBV7-9, the J call TRBJ1-3, with D unclear. The CDR3 covers 12 residues. Germline CDR1 is SEHNR and CDR2 is FQNEAQ (reference sequence). In nucleotides, the CDR3 is TGTTCCAGCGGATCAGGTGGAAACACCATATATTTT. This encodes CSSGSGGNTIYF.

The chain is built from TRBV10-3 and TRBJ2-7; 9 positions match TRBD1. Germline loops: CDR1 ENHRY, CDR2 SYGVKD. The CDR3 sequence is 14 residues long. The V gene end was trimmed by 10 bases and the J gene end by 3 bases; junction bases not matched to a gene: 10. The CDR3 protein is CATSRTGEGYEQYF. In DNA form, the CDR3 reads TGTGCCACCTCCCGGACAGGGGAGGGCTACGAGCAGTACTTC.

The J gene is TRBJ1-1, the V gene TRBV6-6; D call uncertain. CDR3 length equals 14 residues. Trimming removed 0 bases from V and 6 bases from J, with 11 bases in between. Germline assignment: CDR1 MNHNY and CDR2 SVGAGI (reference sequence). The CDR3 nucleotides read TGTGCCAGCAGTTACTCGAGTACAGTGGCTGAAGCTTTCTTT. Its translation is CASSYSSTVAEAFF.

This chain uses TRBV2 with TRBJ2-5; D uncertain. Trimming pared 8 bases from V and 5 bases from J, leaving 12 bases between. Germline lookup yields CDR1 SNHLY and CDR2 FYNNEI. CDR3 size: 12 residues. The CDR3 loop reads CASAYLGETQYF. CDR3 DNA sequence: TGTGCCAGCGCGTACTTGGGCGAGACCCAGTACTTC.

The rearrangement uses TRBV7-2 and TRBJ2-7; D perhaps matches TRBD2 (5 bases). Deletions cut 6 bases from V and 2 bases from J, with 11 bases between. This CDR3 contains 13 residues. The germline V gene has CDR1 SGHTA and CDR2 FQGNSA. This chain's CDR3 is CASRGETAYEQYF. CDR3 DNA sequence: TGTGCCAGCAGGGGAGAGACGGCCTACGAGCAGTACTTC.

The V gene is TRBV6-8, the J gene TRBJ1-3, with a possible D match to TRBD1 (5 bases). CDR3 length: 16 residues. Germline CDR1 MNHGY, CDR2 SAAAGT. V was clipped by 5 bases and J by 0 bases, with 14 bases between them. The CDR3 sequence is CASSPTGGGSGNTIYF. The CDR3 region has the DNA TGTGCCAGCAGTCCTACCGGGGGGGGCTCTGGAAACACCATATATTTT.

The chain combines TRBV11-2 with TRBJ2-7; 7 nucleotides line up with TRBD2. In germline, CDR1 is SGHAT, CDR2 FQNNGV. Trimming cost V 0 bases and J 7 bases; bases outside gene matches: 15. The length of the CDR3 is 17 residues. The chain's CDR3 is CASSLDQGLEGRWEQYF. CDR3 in DNA: TGTGCCAGCAGCTTAGATCAAGGACTAGAGGGGAGATGGGAGCAGTACTTC.

The chain links TRBV2 to TRBJ2-1, with 8 bases that match TRBD1. Germline V gene sequence: CDR1 SNHLY, CDR2 FYNNEI. This CDR3 is 16 amino acids long. Trimming cost V 6 bases and J 4 bases; bases outside gene matches: 11. CDR3 region: CASSARGRGDYNEQFF. DNA for the CDR3: TGTGCCAGCAGCGCCAGGGGGCGGGGTGATTACAATGAGCAGTTCTTC.

V gene TRBV4-1 combines with J gene TRBJ1-2; no firm D call. Germline V lookup: CDR1 MGHRA, CDR2 YSYEKL. The ends were cut back, 2 bases at V and 1 base at J, with 2 bases in the middle. This CDR3 spans 12 amino acids. Here the CDR3 reads CASSQHNYGYTF. CDR3 DNA: TGCGCCAGCAGCCAACATAACTATGGCTACACCTTC.

This clone was picked up a small number of times. The CDR3 here is CASSSGQGVQAFF. The CDR3 DNA sequence: TGTGCCAGCAGCTCTGGACAGGGGGTCCAAGCTTTCTTT. The chain joins TRBV5-6 to TRBJ1-1; 10 bases line up with TRBD1. V gave up 3 bases and J gave up 9 bases; unmatched junction bases: 5. This CDR3 region has 13 residues. Germline CDR1 is SGHDT and CDR2 is YYEEEE.

The genes are TRBV21-1 and TRBJ2-7; the listed D gene, TRBD1, was not tested against the DNA. TRBV21-1 is a recognized pseudogene. The CDR3 covers 16 residues. The CDR3 region is CASSKATGVDPDEQYF. CDR3 DNA sequence: TGTGCCAGCAGCAAAGCCACAGGGGTGGATCCGGACGAGCAGTACTTC.

The CDR3 protein is CASSPSGSDRDSAEQYF. The CDR3 DNA is TGTGCCAGCTCACCATCCGGATCCGACCGGGACAGTGCCGAGCAGTACTTC. This chain joins TRBV18 and TRBJ2-7; 7 bases map to TRBD1. Germline CDR1 reads KGHSH; CDR2 reads LQKENI. This CDR3 comprises 17 residues. Trimming cost V 2 bases and J 6 bases; bases outside gene matches: 16.

V usage is TRBV6-1 and J usage is TRBJ1-1; 9 bases are a match to TRBD1. Germline trimming cut 6 bases from V and 5 bases from J; bases unmatched to any gene: 10. From germline, CDR1 is MNHNS and CDR2 SASEGT. This CDR3 comprises 15 residues. CDR3: CASRATGGVWTEAFF. The CDR3 DNA is TGTGCCAGCAGGGCGACAGGGGGGGTGTGGACTGAAGCTTTCTTT.